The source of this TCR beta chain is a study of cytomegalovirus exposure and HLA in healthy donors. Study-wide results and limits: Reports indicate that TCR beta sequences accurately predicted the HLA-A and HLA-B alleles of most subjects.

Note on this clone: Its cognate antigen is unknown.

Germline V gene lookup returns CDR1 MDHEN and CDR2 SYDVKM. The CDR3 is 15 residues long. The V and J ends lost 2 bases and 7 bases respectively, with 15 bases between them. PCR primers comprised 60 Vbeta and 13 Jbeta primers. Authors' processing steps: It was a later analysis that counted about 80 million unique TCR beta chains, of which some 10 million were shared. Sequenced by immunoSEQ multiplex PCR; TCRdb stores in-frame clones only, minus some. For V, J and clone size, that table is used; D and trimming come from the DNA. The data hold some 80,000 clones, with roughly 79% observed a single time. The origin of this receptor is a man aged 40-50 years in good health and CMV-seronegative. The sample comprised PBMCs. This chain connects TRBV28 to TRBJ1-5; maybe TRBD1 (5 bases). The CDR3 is CASSLNGAPGQPQHF. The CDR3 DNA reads TGTGCCAGCAGTTTAAATGGGGCCCCGGGCCAGCCCCAGCATTTT.